This TCR beta chain is from a study of OX40 agonist ivuxolimab in advanced cancers. Sequenced by immunoSEQ multiplex PCR; TCRdb stores in-frame clones only, minus some. The sample carries approximately 65,000 clones, around 89% recorded once. The CDR3 runs to 14 residues. In germline, CDR1 is LGHNA, CDR2 YSLEER. The germline V and J ends were trimmed by 5 bases and 7 bases, with 17 bases remaining between them. The chain joins TRBV4-3 to TRBJ1-1; no clear D gene. This receptor was identified in an adult with an advanced solid tumor such as melanoma, head and neck, liver or kidney cancer. Specimen: CD4+ or CD8+ T cells sorted from blood, collected in a trial of the OX40 agonist ivuxolimab. For the CDR3, the DNA is TGCGCCAGCAGCTCTAGGGCCCAGCCGGGTGAAGCTTTCTTT. Its protein is CASSSRAQPGEAFF.